This T cell receptor (beta chain) was sequenced in a study of cytomegalovirus exposure and HLA in healthy donors. Study-wide points: Reportedly, cytomegalovirus status was diagnosed with high sensitivity and specificity. By HLA locus, TCR association rates varied in a later analysis, with DRB1 showing the most and HLA-C the fewest. A missense variant in DCLRE1C was later tied to TCR beta V- and J-gene trimming.

PCR involved 60 Vbeta and 13 Jbeta primers. Repertoires were generated with immunoSEQ multiplex PCR, while TCRdb's copy carries only in-frame clones and drops some. The profile covers about 170,000 clones, with nearly 80% appearing a single time and 0.98% taken by the ten largest. V lost 7 bases and J 5 bases, leaving 12 bases between the germline ends. Germline V gene data show CDR1 as MDHEN and CDR2 as SYDVKM. The CDR3 length is 13 residues. As to this clone: Its specificity is not known.

This sequence was found in a woman aged 45-65 years in good health and CMV-seropositive. The sample comprised PBMCs. V and J are TRBV28 and TRBJ1-5, with D perhaps matching TRBD1 (5 bases). The CDR3, as DNA: TGTGCCAGCACAGAGACAGCAGATCAGCCCCAGCATTTT. This gives the protein CASTETADQPQHF.